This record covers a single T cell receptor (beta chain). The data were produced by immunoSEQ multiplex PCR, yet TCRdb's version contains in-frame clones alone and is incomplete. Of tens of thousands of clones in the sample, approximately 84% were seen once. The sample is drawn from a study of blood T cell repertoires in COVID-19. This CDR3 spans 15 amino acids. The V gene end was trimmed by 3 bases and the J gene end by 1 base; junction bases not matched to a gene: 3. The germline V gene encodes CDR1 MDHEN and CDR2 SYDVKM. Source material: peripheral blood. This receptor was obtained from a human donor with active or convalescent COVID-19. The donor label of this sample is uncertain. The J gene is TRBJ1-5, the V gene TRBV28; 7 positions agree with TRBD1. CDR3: CASSFGGGSNQPQHF. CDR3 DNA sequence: TGTGCCAGCAGTTTCGGAGGGGGCAGCAATCAGCCCCAGCATTTT.